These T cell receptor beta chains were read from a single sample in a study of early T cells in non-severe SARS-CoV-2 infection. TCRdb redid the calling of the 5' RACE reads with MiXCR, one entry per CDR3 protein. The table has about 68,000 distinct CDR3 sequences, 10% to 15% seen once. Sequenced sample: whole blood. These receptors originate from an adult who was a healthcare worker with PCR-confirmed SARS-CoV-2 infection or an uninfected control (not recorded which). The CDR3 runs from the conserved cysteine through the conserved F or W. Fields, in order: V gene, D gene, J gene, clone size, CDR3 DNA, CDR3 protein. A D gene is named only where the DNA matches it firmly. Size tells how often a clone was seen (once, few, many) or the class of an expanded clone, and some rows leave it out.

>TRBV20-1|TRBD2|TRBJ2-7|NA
TGCAGTGCCCCCCTCGGGAGCGGGGGGGCGAGGGAGCAGTACTTC
CSAPLGSGGAREQYF
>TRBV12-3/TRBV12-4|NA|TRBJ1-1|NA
TGTGCCAGCAGTTCCACGCAGGGACCGAACACTGAAGCTTTCTTT
CASSSTQGPNTEAFF
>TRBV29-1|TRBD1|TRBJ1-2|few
TGCAGCTCCCGCGCCGGGACAGGCCTCTATGGCTACACCTTC
CSSRAGTGLYGYTF
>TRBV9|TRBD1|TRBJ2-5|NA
TGTGCCAGCAGCGGGGGACAGGGCCAAGAGACCCAGTACTTC
CASSGGQGQETQYF
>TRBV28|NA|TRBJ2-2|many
TGTGCCAGCAGTTTCTCGGGTAACACCGGGGAGCTGTTTTTT
CASSFSGNTGELFF
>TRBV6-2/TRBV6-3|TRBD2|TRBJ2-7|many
TGTGCCAGCAGTTACCTGCGGGGGGCCTACGAGCAGTACTTC
CASSYLRGAYEQYF
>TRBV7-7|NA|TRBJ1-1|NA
TGCGCTAGCCCTAAAAGGGATCGAGCTTTCTTT
CASPKRDRAFF
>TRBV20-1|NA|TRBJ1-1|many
TGCAGTGCTAGAGGGACAGTGTACACTGAAGCTTTCTTT
CSARGTVYTEAFF
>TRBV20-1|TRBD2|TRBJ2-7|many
TGCAGTGCCAGACTAGCGGGGGGGATGAGCTCCTACGAGCAGTACTTC
CSARLAGGMSSYEQYF
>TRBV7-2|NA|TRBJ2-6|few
TGTGCCAGCAGCTTACGACCCCCGAGTAGCTCTGGGGCCAACGTCCTGACTTTC
CASSLRPPSSSGANVLTF